This T cell receptor beta chain was sequenced during a study of cytomegalovirus exposure and HLA in healthy donors. Study-level points and caveats: Later work found most CMV-associated TCR beta chains apparently HLA-restricted.

This CDR3 has 14 amino acids. The germline V gene encodes CDR1 SGHTA and CDR2 FQGNSA. V was shortened by 3 bases and J by 3 bases, with 9 bases between the two germline ends. This clone is a singleton in its sample. As yet, its antigen is unknown. The PCR employed 60 Vbeta primers together with 13 Jbeta primers. The repertoire was sequenced with immunoSEQ multiplex PCR; TCRdb's copy has only in-frame clones and lacks some. In the table there are about 82,000 clones, over 70% of which are singletons. The TCR originated in a man aged 40-55 years in good health and CMV-seropositive. The sequenced material came from PBMCs. The chain employs TRBV7-2 and TRBJ1-5, with unresolved D. CDR3 in amino acids: CASSFSHVNQPQHF. DNA of the CDR3: TGTGCCAGCAGCTTTAGCCACGTCAATCAGCCCCAGCATTTT.